Shown below are 5 T cell receptor beta chains from a single sample sequenced in a study of CD8+ T cells in alopecia areata. Isolated RNA was reverse transcribed into cDNA used as the sequencing template. Data came from immunoSEQ multiplex PCR; TCRdb stores just in-frame clones and leaves some out. Among about 110,000 clones, 50% to 60% were seen once, and the ten largest hold 23%. Sequences were obtained from NKG2D-low CD8+ T cells sorted from blood. The receptor source for this set is a human donor with alopecia areata.

The chain employs TRBV20-1 and TRBJ1-1; D is perhaps TRBD1 (5 bases). CDR1 and CDR2 (germline): DFQATT, SNEGSKA (reference sequence). V was cut by 4 bases and J by 10 bases, with 13 bases left in between. This CDR3 has 11 amino acids. Written as DNA, the CDR3 is TGCAGTGCTACTTCCGGGGGTGCAGCTTTCTTT. It encodes CSATSGGAAFF.

The V and J genes are TRBV10-2 and TRBJ2-7; TRBD1 matches 7 bases. The junction had 3 bases not matched to a gene; V was cut back by 10 bases and J by 3 bases. The CDR3 spans 11 residues. Germline lookup yields CDR1 WSHSY and CDR2 SAAADI. CDR3 protein: CATGTVYEQYF. DNA for the CDR3: TGCGCCACTGGGACAGTCTACGAGCAGTACTTC.

The J gene is TRBJ2-3, the V gene TRBV7-3; D gene uncertain. The germline CDR1 and CDR2 sequences are SGHTA and FQGTGA. V dropped 5 bases and J dropped 6 bases, with 12 bases sitting between them. The CDR3 contains 13 residues. The chain's CDR3 is CASSPSTRDTQYF. The CDR3 DNA reads TGTGCCAGCAGCCCCTCCACGAGGGATACGCAGTATTTT.

The chain employs TRBV25-1 and TRBJ2-1; 11 bases align to TRBD2. Germline V gene data show CDR1 as MGHDK and CDR2 as SYGVNS. This CDR3 is 14 amino acids long. J was trimmed by 2 bases and V by 7 bases; bases with no gene match: 1. CDR3 protein: CASIAGGAYNEQFF. The CDR3 DNA reads as TGTGCCAGCATAGCGGGAGGGGCCTACAATGAGCAGTTCTTC. The variable domain in full, with the rest retrieved from reference TRBV25-1 and TRBJ2-1, is EADIYQTPRYLVIGTGKKITLECSQTMGHDKMYWYQQDPGMELHLIHYSYGVNSTEKGDLSSESTVSRIRTEHFPLTLESARPSHTSQYLCASIAGGAYNEQFFGPGTRLTVL.

The chain couples TRBV7-9 to TRBJ2-5; 8 bases agree with TRBD2. Germline CDR1 is SEHNR and CDR2 is FQNEAQ (reference sequence). The CDR3 loop spans 12 amino acids. Losses at the gene ends were 10 bases for V and 3 bases for J; bases not matched to a gene: 4. CDR3 protein: CAIAGSEETQYF. CDR3 sequence (DNA): TGTGCCATAGCGGGATCGGAAGAGACCCAGTACTTC.